The 12 T cell receptor beta chains given below trace back to one sample, sequenced in a study of T cells in Graves' hyperthyroidism and ophthalmopathy. RNA transcripts provided the source from which TCR beta CDR3 regions were amplified. The primer set for the first-round RT-PCR of the TCR CDR3 was HTBI. MiXCR was run by TCRdb on the multiplex PCR reads, yielding one entry per CDR3 protein. The repertoire includes roughly 580,000 distinct CDR3 sequences, roughly 46% of them detected once, and approximately 8.2% sits in the top ten. The specimen sequenced was peripheral blood or thyroid tissue (not recorded which). These receptors were taken from a woman aged 18-29 years with Graves' hyperthyroidism.

The chain has TRBV20-1 and TRBJ1-4, with 12 bases matching TRBD1. Germline CDR1 reads DFQATT; CDR2 reads SNEGSKA (reference sequence). The V gene end was trimmed by 6 bases and the J gene end by 10 bases; junction bases not matched to a gene: 6. This CDR3 has 13 amino acids. The CDR3 bases are TGCAGTGCCCAACCGGGACAGGGGGCAAAACTGTTTTTT. Translating it yields CSAQPGQGAKLFF.

The chain employs TRBV6-5 and TRBJ1-5, with TRBD1 identical over 10 bases. J was trimmed by 11 bases and V by 5 bases; bases with no gene match: 12. CDR1 is MNHEY, CDR2 SVGAGI, per germline. The CDR3 contains 15 residues. CDR3 nucleotides: TGTGCCAGCAGTACCAGGACAGGGGGACCAGTGACCCAGCATTTT. Translated, it gives CASSTRTGGPVTQHF.

The rearrangement joins TRBV24-1 to TRBJ1-2, with TRBD1 as a possible D gene (6 bases). V lost 7 bases, J lost 7 bases, and 12 bases lay in between. CDR1 KGHDR and CDR2 SFDVKD come from the germline V gene. The CDR3 runs 12 residues. CDR3 residues: CATREGGRGYTF. CDR3 in DNA: TGTGCCACCAGAGAAGGGGGTCGTGGCTACACCTTC.

Details on this clonotype: The conserved phenylalanine or tryptophan is not found at the CDR3 terminus, so this likely reflects a read error. The V call is TRBV6-1, the J call TRBJ2-7, with D possibly matching TRBD1 (6 bases). Per germline, CDR1 MNHNS and CDR2 SASEGT. Trimming shortened V by 6 bases and J by 1 base, and 13 bases separated the two germline ends. The CDR3 spans 14 residues. The CDR3 coding sequence is TGTGCCAGCAGGACAGGTTTACTTTCCTACGAGCAGTACCTC. This sequence encodes CASRTGLLSYEQYL.

About this clonotype itself: The CDR3 carries no conserved terminal phenylalanine or tryptophan, so it likely arises from a read error. It is unclear where the CDR3 begins or ends on the DNA, so no DNA is shown, and the CDR3 is as TCRdb lists it. V is TRBV7-2 and J is TRBJ1-4; the DNA was not used to check the table's D call, TRBD1. Germline CDR1 SGHTA, CDR2 FQGNSA. Including both end residues, the CDR3 is 9 amino acids long. The CDR3 loop reads CASSTGQGT.

This clonotype was observed a few times. This sequence joins TRBV20-1 and TRBJ2-7; TRBD2 aligns across 9 bases. The CDR3 is 14 amino acids. Germline trimming cut 0 bases from V and 3 bases from J; bases unmatched to any gene: 3. Germline-derived CDR1 and CDR2 are DFQATT and SNEGSKA (reference sequence). CDR3 bases: TGCAGTGCTAGAGATCTAGCGGGGTACTACGAGCAGTACTTC. Amino acid sequence: CSARDLAGYYEQYF.

This clonotype has a handful of counts. This chain links TRBV11-2 with TRBJ1-1; D gene ambiguous. Germline V CDR1 and CDR2: SGHAT, FQNNGV. V shed 7 bases and J shed 1 base, with 10 bases lying between them. The CDR3 length is 13 residues. DNA of the CDR3: TGTGCCAGCACCACACCCCCGAACACTGAAGCTTTCTTT. This codes for CASTTPPNTEAFF.

A remark on this clonotype: A much larger clone differs from this one at a single base, so this may be a read error. The chain couples TRBV10-2 to TRBJ2-2, with a possible D match to TRBD1 (7 bases). This CDR3 is built from 15 residues. CDR1 WSHSY and CDR2 SAAADI come from the germline V gene. CDR3 coding DNA: TGCGTCAGCAGGGGGGTGCGGGCGAACACCGGGGAGCTGTTTTTT. It yields the protein CVSRGVRANTGELFF.

The gene calls are TRBV19 and TRBJ2-7, with 8 nucleotides matching TRBD1. The ends lost 4 bases at V and 4 bases at J; junction bases unmatched: 9. CDR1 and CDR2 from the germline V gene are LNHDA and SQIVND (reference sequence). The CDR3 runs to 15 residues. The CDR3 protein is CASSTLPGGTYEQYF. The CDR3 bases are TGTGCCAGTAGTACCCTCCCAGGGGGCACTTACGAGCAGTACTTC.

The chain couples TRBV7-2 to TRBJ1-2; TRBD1 might be the D (5 bases). The CDR3 loop spans 16 amino acids. Germline V gene lookup returns CDR1 SGHTA and CDR2 FQGNSA. V lost 5 bases and J lost 7, with 23 bases in between. CDR3 bases: TGTGCCAGCAGCGCAGGACTAGCGGGGGACGATGGTGGCTACACCTTC. Its protein is CASSAGLAGDDGGYTF.

This clonotype was observed a few times. The J gene is TRBJ2-5, the V gene TRBV7-2, with D tentatively TRBD1 or TRBD2 (5 bases each). V gave up 5 bases and J gave up 2 bases, with 12 bases separating them. Germline V CDR1 and CDR2: SGHTA, FQGNSA. CDR3 length equals 14 residues. The CDR3 reads CASSQGPLQETQYF. CDR3 in DNA: TGTGCCAGCAGCCAGGGACCTCTACAAGAGACCCAGTACTTC.

The V and J genes are TRBV12-3 or TRBV12-4 and TRBJ2-2; 8 bases align to TRBD1. This CDR3 spans 12 amino acids. V lost 10 bases and J lost 11; bases outside the gene matches: 9. CDR3 protein: CAIRGQGGELFF. The CDR3 nucleotides read TGTGCCATCAGGGGGCAGGGCGGCGAGCTGTTTTTT.